These 15 T cell receptor beta chains were all obtained from the same sample, sequenced in a study of T cells in Graves' hyperthyroidism and ophthalmopathy. RNA transcripts were the template for amplifying TCR beta CDR3 regions. HTBI primers were employed in a first-round RT-PCR of the TCR CDR3. MiXCR was run by TCRdb on the multiplex PCR reads, yielding one entry per CDR3 protein. The table has 540,000 or so distinct CDR3 sequences, 15% to 18% seen once. Sequencing was carried out using blood. These receptors originate from a woman in her 30s with Graves' hyperthyroidism.

This clonotype was counted at least ten times. CDR3 nucleotide sequence: TGCGCCAGCAGCTTGGAAGGCTCAAATGAGCAGTTCTTC. Amino acids: CASSLEGSNEQFF. This rearrangement joins TRBV5-1 to TRBJ2-1; D is undetermined. Germline assignment: CDR1 SGHRS and CDR2 YFSETQ. The ends were cut back, 0 bases at V and 7 bases at J, with 8 bases in the middle. The CDR3 spans 13 residues.

This clonotype was picked up many times. The rearrangement joins TRBV5-5 to TRBJ2-2; D gene ambiguous. Germline-derived CDR1 and CDR2 are SGHKS and YYEKEE (reference sequence). There are 16 residues in the CDR3. V dropped 0 bases and J dropped 0 bases, with 9 bases sitting between them. The CDR3 region has the DNA TGTGCCAGCAGCTTGGGTGCCGACGCGAACACCGGGGAGCTGTTTTTT. It is translated as CASSLGADANTGELFF.

This clonotype showed up many times. This chain links TRBV4-3 with TRBJ2-1; D is ambiguous. V was shortened by 1 base and J by 4 bases, with 8 bases between the two germline ends. Germline CDR1 and CDR2: LGHNA and YSLEER. CDR3 length equals 14 residues. The CDR3 DNA sequence: TGCGCCAGCAGCCAAGGCGCAGGTTACAATGAGCAGTTCTTC. Translated, it gives CASSQGAGYNEQFF.

This clonotype was seen many times. V is TRBV20-1 and J is TRBJ1-1, with TRBD1 as a possible D gene (6 bases). Trimming removed 4 bases at V and 4 bases at J, with 10 bases between. Germline lookup yields CDR1 DFQATT and CDR2 SNEGSKA (reference sequence). The CDR3 is 12 amino acids. DNA of the CDR3: TGCAGTGCTACCCCAGGGGCCACTGAAGCTTTCTTT. Its translation: CSATPGATEAFF.

A word on this clonotype: A much larger clone is a single base away; this may be a read error. The chain recombines TRBV15 with TRBJ1-2, with D perhaps matching TRBD1 (6 bases). The CDR3 is 14 residues long. The ends were cut back, 0 bases at V and 6 bases at J, with 11 bases in the middle. CDR1 and CDR2 (germline): LNHNV, YYDKDF (reference sequence). DNA of the CDR3: TGTGCCACCAGCAGAGATAGGGGGGAGAATGGCTACACCTTC. It codes for CATSRDRGENGYTF.

J is TRBJ2-7 and V is TRBV4-1, with D possibly being TRBD2 (6 bases). Trimming left V 3 bases short and J 4 bases short, with 19 bases between. The CDR3 consists of 16 residues. Germline V CDR1 and CDR2: MGHRA, YSYEKL. The DNA of the CDR3 is TGCGCCAGCAGCCAGCCCGGATCGGGGAGGCGGTACGAGCAGTACTTC. This encodes CASSQPGSGRRYEQYF.

This rearrangement joins TRBV10-3 to TRBJ2-3; D is unresolved. V was cut by 2 bases and J by 4 bases, with 7 bases left in between. The CDR3 runs 13 residues. Germline CDR1 is ENHRY and CDR2 is SYGVKD. CDR3 in DNA: TGTGCCATCAGTGAGGGTCTATCAGATACGCAGTATTTT. Its protein is CAISEGLSDTQYF.

At least ten counts were recorded for this clonotype. The chain joins TRBV3-1 to TRBJ1-1; D is undetermined. V shed 0 bases and J shed 10 bases, with 15 bases lying between them. Germline loops: CDR1 LGHDT, CDR2 YNNKEL (reference sequence). The CDR3 is 14 amino acids. The CDR3 sequence: CASSQDPGVGGAFF. The CDR3 coding sequence is TGTGCCAGCAGCCAAGATCCTGGCGTAGGAGGAGCTTTCTTT.

This chain joins TRBV7-3 and TRBJ1-1; 7 nucleotides line up with TRBD1. Germline V gives CDR1 SGHTA, CDR2 FQGTGA. The CDR3 has 13 residues. The V and J ends lost 1 base and 8 bases, in that order; junction bases with no gene match: 4. CDR3 sequence reads: CASSLIHRGEAFF. The CDR3 region has the DNA TGTGCCAGCAGCTTAATTCACAGGGGCGAAGCTTTCTTT.

To note about this clonotype: The junction shows a germline mismatch at one end, possibly a read error. V usage is TRBV7-3 and J usage is TRBJ2-1; the D call may be TRBD1 or TRBD2 (5 bases each). In germline, CDR1 is SGHTA, CDR2 FQGTGA. This CDR3 spans 14 amino acids. The CDR3 is CASGLNGGETEQFF. CDR3 in DNA: TGTGCCAGCGGCTTAAATGGGGGAGAGACTGAGCAGTTCTTC.

This clonotype was detected ten times or more. This rearrangement joins TRBV2 to TRBJ1-5; D gene ambiguous. The germline CDR1 and CDR2 sequences are SNHLY and FYNNEI. The CDR3 runs to 15 residues. The ends were cut back, 5 bases at V and 0 bases at J, with 11 bases in the middle. DNA of the CDR3: TGTGCCAGCAGTAATCTAAGGGTTAGCAATCAGCCCCAGCATTTT. The encoded protein is CASSNLRVSNQPQHF.

This clonotype was detected a few times. This rearrangement joins TRBV9 to TRBJ2-1, with 12 bases that match TRBD2. The germline gives CDR1 SGDLS, CDR2 YYNGEE. The CDR3 length is 16 residues. Unmatched junction bases numbered 3, after V lost 3 bases and J lost 2 bases. CDR3: CASSERTSGTYNEQFF. The CDR3 coding sequence is TGTGCCAGCAGCGAGAGGACTAGCGGGACCTACAATGAGCAGTTCTTC.

This clonotype was seen ten or more times. The chain joins TRBV5-1 to TRBJ2-1; 8 nucleotides agree with TRBD2. Trimming cost V 0 bases and J 5 bases; bases outside gene matches: 4. Germline V CDR1 and CDR2: SGHRS, YFSETQ. This CDR3 has 15 amino acids. CDR3 amino acids: CASSLELAEDNEQFF. The CDR3 coding sequence is TGCGCCAGCAGCTTGGAACTAGCGGAAGACAATGAGCAGTTCTTC.

On this clonotype: A clone one base away is much larger, so this may be a read error. The CDR3 DNA reads TGTGCCAGCAGGCCCACAGGGGACTATGGCTACACCTTC. This translates into CASRPTGDYGYTF. V is TRBV2 and J is TRBJ1-2; TRBD1 aligns across 7 bases. The germline CDR1 and CDR2 sequences are SNHLY and FYNNEI. The V and J ends lost 6 bases and 3 bases, in that order; junction bases with no gene match: 4. This CDR3 region has 13 residues.

J is TRBJ2-7 and V is TRBV11-2, with a weak D call TRBD2 (6 bases). Germline V CDR1 and CDR2: SGHAT, FQNNGV. The CDR3 contains 17 residues. Trimming removed 0 bases at V and 4 bases at J, with 19 bases between. The CDR3 region is CASSLDSSATRGYEQYF. The DNA for the CDR3 is TGTGCCAGCAGCTTAGATTCTAGCGCGACTAGGGGTTACGAGCAGTACTTC.